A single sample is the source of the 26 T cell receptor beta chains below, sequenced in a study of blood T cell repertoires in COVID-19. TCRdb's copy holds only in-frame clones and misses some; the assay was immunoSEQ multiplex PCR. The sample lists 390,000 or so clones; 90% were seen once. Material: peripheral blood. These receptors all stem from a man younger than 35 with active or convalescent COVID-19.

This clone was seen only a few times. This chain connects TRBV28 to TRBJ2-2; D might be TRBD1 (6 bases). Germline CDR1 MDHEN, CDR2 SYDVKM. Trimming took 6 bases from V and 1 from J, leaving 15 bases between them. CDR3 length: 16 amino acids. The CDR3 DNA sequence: TGTGCCAGCAGGCGGTCGGGACAAAAGAACACCGGGGAGCTGTTTTTT. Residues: CASRRSGQKNTGELFF. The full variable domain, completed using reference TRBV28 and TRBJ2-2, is DVKVTQSSRYLVKRTGEKVFLECVQDMDHENMFWYRQDPGLGLRLIYFSYDVKMKEKGDIPEGYSVSREKKERFSLILESASTNQTSMYLCASRRSGQKNTGELFFGEGSRLTVL.

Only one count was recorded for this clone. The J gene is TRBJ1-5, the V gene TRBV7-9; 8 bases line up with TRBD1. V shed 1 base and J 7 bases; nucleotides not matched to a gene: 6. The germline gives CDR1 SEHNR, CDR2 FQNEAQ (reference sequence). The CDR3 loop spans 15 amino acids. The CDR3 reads CASSLDTGGWQPQHF. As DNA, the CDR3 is TGTGCCAGCAGCTTAGACACAGGGGGATGGCAGCCCCAGCATTTT.

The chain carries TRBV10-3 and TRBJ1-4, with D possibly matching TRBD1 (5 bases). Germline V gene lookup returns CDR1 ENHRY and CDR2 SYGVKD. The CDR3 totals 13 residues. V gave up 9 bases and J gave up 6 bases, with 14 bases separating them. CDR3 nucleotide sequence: TGTGCCATAAGCAGGGATTATGATGAAAAACTGTTTTTT. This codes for CAISRDYDEKLFF.

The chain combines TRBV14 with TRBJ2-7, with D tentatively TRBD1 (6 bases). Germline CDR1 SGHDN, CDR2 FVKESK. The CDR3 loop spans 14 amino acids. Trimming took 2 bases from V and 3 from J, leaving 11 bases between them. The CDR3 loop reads CASSQQGISYEQYF. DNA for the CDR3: TGTGCCAGCAGCCAACAGGGGATCAGCTACGAGCAGTACTTC.

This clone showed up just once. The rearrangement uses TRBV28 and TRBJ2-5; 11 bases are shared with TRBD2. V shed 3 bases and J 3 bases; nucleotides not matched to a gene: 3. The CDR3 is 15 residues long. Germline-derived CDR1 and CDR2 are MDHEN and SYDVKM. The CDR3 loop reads CASSFSGRAEETQYF. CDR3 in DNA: TGTGCCAGCAGTTTTAGCGGGAGGGCCGAAGAGACCCAGTACTTC.

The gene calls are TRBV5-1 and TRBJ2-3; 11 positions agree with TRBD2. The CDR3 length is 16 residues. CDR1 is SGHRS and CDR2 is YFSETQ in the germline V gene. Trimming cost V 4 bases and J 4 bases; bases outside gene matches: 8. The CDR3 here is CASSPAPSGGSDTQYF. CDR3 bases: TGCGCCAGCAGCCCGGCCCCTAGCGGGGGGTCAGATACGCAGTATTTT.

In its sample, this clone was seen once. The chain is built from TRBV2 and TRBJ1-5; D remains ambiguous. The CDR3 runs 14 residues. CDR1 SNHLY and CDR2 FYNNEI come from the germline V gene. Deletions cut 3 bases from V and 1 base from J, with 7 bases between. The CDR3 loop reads CASSETSSNQPQHF. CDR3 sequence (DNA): TGTGCCAGCAGTGAGACAAGCAGCAATCAGCCCCAGCATTTT.

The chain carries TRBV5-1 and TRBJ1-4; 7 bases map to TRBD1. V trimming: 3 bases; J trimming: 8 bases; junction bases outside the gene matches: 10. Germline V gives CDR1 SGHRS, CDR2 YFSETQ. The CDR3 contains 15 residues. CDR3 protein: CASSSGRQGEEKLFF. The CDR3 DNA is TGCGCCAGCAGCTCAGGACGACAGGGAGAGGAAAAACTGTTTTTT.

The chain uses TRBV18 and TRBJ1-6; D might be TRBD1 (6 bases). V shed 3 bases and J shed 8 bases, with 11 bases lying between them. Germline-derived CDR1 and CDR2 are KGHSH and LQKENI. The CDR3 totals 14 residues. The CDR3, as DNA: TGTGCCAGCTCACCTGGGGGGGCTTATTCACCCCTCCACTTT. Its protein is CASSPGGAYSPLHF.

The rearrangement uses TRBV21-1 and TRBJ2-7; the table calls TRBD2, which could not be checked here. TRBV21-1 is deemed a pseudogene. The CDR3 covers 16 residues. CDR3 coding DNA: TGTGCCAGCAGCAAAGCGGGACTAGCGGCAAGCTACGAGCAGTACTTC. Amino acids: CASSKAGLAASYEQYF.

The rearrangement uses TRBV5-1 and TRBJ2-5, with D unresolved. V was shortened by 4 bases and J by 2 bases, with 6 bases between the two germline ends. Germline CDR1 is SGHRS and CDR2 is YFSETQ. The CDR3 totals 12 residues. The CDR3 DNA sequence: TGCGCCAGCAGCGAGGATCAAGAGACCCAGTACTTC. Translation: CASSEDQETQYF.

The CDR3 region is CASSGAGQDYGYTF. The CDR3 DNA reads TGTGCCAGCAGCGGGGCGGGGCAAGACTATGGCTACACCTTC. The J gene is TRBJ1-2, the V gene TRBV4-2, with D perhaps matching TRBD1 (5 bases). Germline assignment: CDR1 LGHNA and CDR2 YNFKEQ. The V end lost 5 bases, the J end lost 3 bases, and 13 bases lay between the germline ends. CDR3 length: 14 amino acids.

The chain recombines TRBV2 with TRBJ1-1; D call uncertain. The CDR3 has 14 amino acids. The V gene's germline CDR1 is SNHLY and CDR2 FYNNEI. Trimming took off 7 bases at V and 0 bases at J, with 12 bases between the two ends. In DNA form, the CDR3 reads TGTGCCAGCATGATACAGACCATGAACACTGAAGCTTTCTTT. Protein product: CASMIQTMNTEAFF.

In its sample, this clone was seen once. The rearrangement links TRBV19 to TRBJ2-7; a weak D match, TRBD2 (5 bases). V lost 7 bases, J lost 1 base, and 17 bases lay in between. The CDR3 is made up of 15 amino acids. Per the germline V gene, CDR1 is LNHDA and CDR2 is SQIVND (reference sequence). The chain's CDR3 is CASTGGRVGSYEQYF. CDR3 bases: TGTGCCAGTACCGGAGGTCGGGTTGGATCCTACGAGCAGTACTTC. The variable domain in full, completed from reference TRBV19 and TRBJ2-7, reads DGGITQSPKYLFRKEGQNVTLSCEQNLNHDAMYWYRQDPGQGLRLIYYSQIVNDFQKGDIAEGYSVSREKKESFPLTVTSAQKNPTAFYLCASTGGRVGSYEQYFGPGTRLTVT.

The CDR3 sequence: CASSLSSSYYEQYF. The CDR3 nucleotides read TGTGCCAGCAGCTTGTCGTCGAGTTACTACGAGCAGTACTTC. The rearrangement uses TRBV5-6 and TRBJ2-7, with no clear D. V gave up 1 base and J gave up 3 bases, with 11 bases separating them. The CDR3 is 14 amino acids. Germline loops: CDR1 SGHDT, CDR2 YYEEEE. Drawing the rest from reference TRBV5-6 and TRBJ2-7, the complete variable domain is DAGVTQSPTHLIKTRGQQVTLRCSPKSGHDTVSWYQQALGQGPQFIFQYYEEEERQRGNFPDRFSGHQFPNYSSELNVNALLLGDSALYLCASSLSSSYYEQYFGPGTRLTVT.

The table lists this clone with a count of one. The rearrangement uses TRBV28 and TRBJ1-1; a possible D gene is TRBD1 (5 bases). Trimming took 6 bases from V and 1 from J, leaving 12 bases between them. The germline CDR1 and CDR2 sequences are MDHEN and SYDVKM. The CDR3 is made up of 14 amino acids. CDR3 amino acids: CASRPPGGNTEAFF. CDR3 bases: TGTGCCAGCAGACCCCCGGGGGGGAACACTGAAGCTTTCTTT. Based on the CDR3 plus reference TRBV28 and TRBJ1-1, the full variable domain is DVKVTQSSRYLVKRTGEKVFLECVQDMDHENMFWYRQDPGLGLRLIYFSYDVKMKEKGDIPEGYSVSREKKERFSLILESASTNQTSMYLCASRPPGGNTEAFFGQGTRLTVV.

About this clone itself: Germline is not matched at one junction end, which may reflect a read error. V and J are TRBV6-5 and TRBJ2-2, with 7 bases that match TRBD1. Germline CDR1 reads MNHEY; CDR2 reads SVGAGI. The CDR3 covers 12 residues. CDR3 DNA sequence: TGTGCCGGCAGGGACAGAACCGGGGAGCTGTTTTTT. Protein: CAGRDRTGELFF.

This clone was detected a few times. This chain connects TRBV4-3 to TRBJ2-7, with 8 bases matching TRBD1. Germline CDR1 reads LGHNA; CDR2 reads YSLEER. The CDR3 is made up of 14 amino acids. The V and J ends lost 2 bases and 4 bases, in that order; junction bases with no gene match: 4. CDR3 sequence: CASSQRTGRYEQYF. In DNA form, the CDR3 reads TGCGCCAGCAGCCAACGGACAGGGCGGTACGAGCAGTACTTC.

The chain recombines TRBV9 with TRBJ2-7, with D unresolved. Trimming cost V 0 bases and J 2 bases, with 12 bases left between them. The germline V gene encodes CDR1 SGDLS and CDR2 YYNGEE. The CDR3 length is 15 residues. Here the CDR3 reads CASSVENSPTYEQYF. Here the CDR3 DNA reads TGTGCCAGCAGCGTAGAAAATAGTCCGACCTACGAGCAGTACTTC.

The CDR3 here is CASTFGNTEAFF. The DNA of the CDR3 is TGTGCCAGTACGTTCGGGAACACTGAAGCTTTCTTT. The chain couples TRBV19 to TRBJ1-1; D is uncertain. V was shortened by 7 bases and J by 1 base, with 7 bases between the two germline ends. Per germline, CDR1 LNHDA and CDR2 SQIVND (reference sequence). The CDR3 consists of 12 residues.

The CDR3 is CASSLRDSPPQPQHF. The CDR3 nucleotides read TGTGCCAGCAGTCTCCGGGACAGTCCCCCTCAGCCCCAGCATTTT. The chain has TRBV6-5 and TRBJ1-5, with 7 bases matching TRBD1. This CDR3 spans 15 amino acids. Unmatched junction bases numbered 10, after V lost 5 bases and J lost 6 bases. Germline-derived CDR1 and CDR2 are MNHEY and SVGAGI.

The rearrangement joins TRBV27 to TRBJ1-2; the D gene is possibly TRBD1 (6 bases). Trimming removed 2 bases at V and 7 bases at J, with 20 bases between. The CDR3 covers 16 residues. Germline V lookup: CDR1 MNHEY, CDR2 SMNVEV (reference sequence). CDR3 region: CASSLNRAAVRGGYTF. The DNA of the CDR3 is TGTGCCAGCAGTTTAAATAGGGCAGCCGTCAGGGGTGGCTACACCTTC.

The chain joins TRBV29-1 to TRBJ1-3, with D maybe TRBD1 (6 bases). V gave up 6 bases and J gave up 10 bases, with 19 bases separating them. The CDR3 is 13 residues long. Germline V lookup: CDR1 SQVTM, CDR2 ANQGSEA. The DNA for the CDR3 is TGCAGCGTGGACATCTTAGGGGGAGATACCATATATTTT. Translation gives CSVDILGGDTIYF.

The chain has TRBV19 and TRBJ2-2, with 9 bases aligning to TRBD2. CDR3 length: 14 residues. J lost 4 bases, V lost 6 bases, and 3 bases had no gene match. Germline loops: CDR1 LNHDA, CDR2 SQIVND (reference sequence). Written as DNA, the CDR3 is TGTGCCAGTAGAGCGGGAGGAGGCACCGGGGAGCTGTTTTTT. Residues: CASRAGGGTGELFF.

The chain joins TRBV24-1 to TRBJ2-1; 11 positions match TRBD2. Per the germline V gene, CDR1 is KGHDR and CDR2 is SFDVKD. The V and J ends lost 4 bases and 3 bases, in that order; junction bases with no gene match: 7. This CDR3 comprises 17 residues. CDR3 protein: CATSDIPSGGNYNEQFF. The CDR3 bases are TGTGCCACCAGTGACATTCCTAGCGGGGGGAACTACAATGAGCAGTTCTTC.

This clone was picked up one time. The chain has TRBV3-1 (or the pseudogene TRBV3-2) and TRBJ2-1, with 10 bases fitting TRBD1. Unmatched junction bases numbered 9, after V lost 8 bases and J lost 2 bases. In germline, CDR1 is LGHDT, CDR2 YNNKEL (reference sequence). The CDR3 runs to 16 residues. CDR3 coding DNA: TGTGCCAGCCCGGGACAGGGGACTCTCCCCTACAATGAGCAGTTCTTC. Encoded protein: CASPGQGTLPYNEQFF.